Sequencing of this TCR beta chain was carried out in a study of cytomegalovirus exposure and HLA in healthy donors. In this sample, this clone turned up once. Its antigen is currently unknown. A multiplex PCR was run with 60 Vbeta primers and 13 Jbeta primers. Some clones are missing from TCRdb's copy, which holds only in-frame ones; the method was immunoSEQ multiplex PCR. The sample holds approximately 170,000 clones, 85% seen once. Study-wide results and caveats: One cluster of highly shared sequence variants probably arose as a sequencing artifact.

The CDR3 loop spans 10 amino acids. Germline assignment: CDR1 SNHLY and CDR2 FYNNEI. Unmatched junction bases numbered 6, after V lost 8 bases and J lost 14 bases. Specimen: PBMCs. The receptor comes from a boy between 2 and 10 years old in good health and CMV-seronegative. The V call is TRBV2, the J call TRBJ1-2; 9 bases are shared with TRBD1. CDR3 sequence (DNA): TGTGCCAGCCGCGGACAGGGGAATACCTTC. Encoded protein: CASRGQGNTF.